These 27 T cell receptor beta chains came from one sample sequenced in a study of PD-1 blockade in classical Hodgkin lymphoma. The patients all showed relapse after autologous stem cell transplantation, while their brentuximab vedotin exposure varied. The table came from immunoSEQ multiplex PCR; TCRdb's copy has only in-frame clones and leaves some out. The sample records tens of thousands of clones, approximately 89% being singletons. Source: peripheral blood mononuclear cells (PBMCs), taken before the second cycle of nivolumab. The receptor set was obtained from a human donor with classical Hodgkin lymphoma.

The chain joins TRBV30 to TRBJ2-4; TRBD1 might be the D (5 bases). Germline V gene sequence: CDR1 GTSNPN, CDR2 SVGIG (reference sequence). The CDR3 is 14 residues long. The V and J ends lost 0 bases and 9 bases respectively, with 15 bases between them. CDR3 in DNA: TGTGCCTGGAGTGTAACTTCAGGGTCTCGCATTCAGTACTTC. It encodes CAWSVTSGSRIQYF.

The chain joins TRBV19 to TRBJ1-5, with TRBD1 matching 9 bases. The V segment lost 9 bases and the J segment 5 bases; nucleotides outside the gene matches: 14. This CDR3 comprises 16 residues. Germline values: CDR1 LNHDA, CDR2 SQIVND (reference sequence). The CDR3 reads CASLSRGQGSHQPQHF. The CDR3 DNA follows: TGTGCCAGCCTTTCCCGGGGACAGGGAAGCCATCAGCCCCAGCATTTT.

J is TRBJ2-1 and V is TRBV15; 7 positions agree with TRBD2. V was clipped by 8 bases and J by 6 bases; unmatched bases: 7. The germline CDR1 and CDR2 sequences are LNHNV and YYDKDF (reference sequence). This CDR3 region has 13 residues. The chain's CDR3 is CATGIGGSNEQFF. CDR3 DNA: TGTGCCACCGGGATCGGGGGGAGCAATGAGCAGTTCTTC.

This clone was seen once. At the DNA level, this CDR3 is encoded by other sequences in the same sample as well. The chain joins TRBV7-9 to TRBJ2-1, with D possibly matching TRBD1 (5 bases). The V end lost 4 bases, the J end lost 8 bases, and 9 bases lay between the germline ends. The germline CDR1 and CDR2 sequences are SEHNR and FQNEAQ (reference sequence). This CDR3 has 12 residues. CDR3 protein: CASSSRVDEQFF. CDR3 DNA sequence: TGTGCCAGCAGCTCCAGGGTAGATGAGCAGTTCTTC.

In its sample, this clone was seen a few times. V gene TRBV25-1 combines with J gene TRBJ2-5, with TRBD1 identical over 9 bases. This CDR3 region has 16 residues. The V gene's germline CDR1 is MGHDK and CDR2 SYGVNS. V dropped 4 bases and J dropped 5; count of bases not matched to a gene: 11. CDR3: CASSAQGQGFWETQYF. DNA of the CDR3: TGTGCCAGCAGTGCCCAGGGACAGGGATTCTGGGAGACCCAGTACTTC.

The rearrangement links TRBV7-8 to TRBJ2-7; D ambiguous. Germline values: CDR1 SGHVS, CDR2 FQNEAQ. The V end lost 1 base, the J end lost 2 bases, and 9 bases lay between the germline ends. CDR3 length: 14 residues. The CDR3 nucleotides read TGTGCCAGCAGCTTAGTTTCAGAACCCTACGAGCAGTACTTC. This translates into CASSLVSEPYEQYF.

CDR3 nucleotides: TGCGCCAGCAGCCGACAGGGGGTGGGGGAGCTGTTTTTT. This gives the protein CASSRQGVGELFF. V is TRBV4-1 and J is TRBJ2-2; TRBD1 matches at 9 bases. Germline V gene sequence: CDR1 MGHRA, CDR2 YSYEKL. CDR3 length equals 13 residues. Losses at the gene ends were 4 bases for V and 8 bases for J; bases not matched to a gene: 2.

This chain uses TRBV5-1 with TRBJ2-7; a possible D gene is TRBD2 (5 bases). V dropped 4 bases and J dropped 2 bases, with 16 bases sitting between them. CDR1 and CDR2 (germline): SGHRS, YFSETQ. The CDR3 totals 15 residues. The CDR3 spells CASSMGPLAAYEQYF. CDR3 in DNA: TGCGCCAGCAGCATGGGCCCTCTAGCTGCCTACGAGCAGTACTTC.

The chain couples TRBV4-1 to TRBJ2-5, with D possibly matching TRBD2 (6 bases). The CDR3 contains 14 residues. Trimming shortened V by 0 bases and J by 5 bases, and 10 bases separated the two germline ends. Germline V gene lookup returns CDR1 MGHRA and CDR2 YSYEKL. CDR3 protein: CASSQDRRVETQYF. In DNA form, the CDR3 reads TGCGCCAGCAGCCAAGATAGGAGGGTCGAGACCCAGTACTTC.

This clone was observed a single time. The J gene is TRBJ2-3, the V gene TRBV18; 12 bases fit TRBD2. J lost 3 bases, V lost 3 bases, and 4 bases had no gene match. The V gene's germline CDR1 is KGHSH and CDR2 LQKENI. The CDR3 totals 16 residues. The CDR3 region is CASSPLAGGTTDTQYF. The CDR3 DNA reads TGTGCCAGCTCACCCCTAGCGGGGGGGACTACAGATACGCAGTATTTT.

On this clone: The same CDR3 arises from other DNA sequences in this sample as well. This chain links TRBV2 with TRBJ1-2, with D possibly TRBD1 on 5 matching bases. The V end lost 5 bases, the J end lost 6 bases, and 16 bases lay between the germline ends. The CDR3 sequence is 14 residues long. Looked up from germline, CDR1 is SNHLY and CDR2 is FYNNEI. The CDR3 DNA follows: TGTGCCAGCAGTCACAGGACTCGGGTGGATGGCTACACCTTC. Its translation: CASSHRTRVDGYTF.

This clone is large by share. A read error may produce the germline difference seen at one junction end. This chain connects TRBV28 to TRBJ2-1; 10 bases map to TRBD2. The CDR3 covers 17 residues. CDR1 and CDR2 (germline): MDHEN, SYDVKM. Here the CDR3 reads CASSLWSSGSSYNEQFF. In DNA form, the CDR3 reads TGTGCCAGCAGTCTATGGTCTAGCGGGAGTTCCTACAATGAGCAGTTCTTC. Supplemented by reference TRBV28 and TRBJ2-1, the full variable domain reads DVKVTQSSRYLVKRTGEKVFLECVQDMDHENMFWYRQDPGLGLRLIYFSYDVKMKEKGDIPEGYSVSREKKERFSLILESASTNQTSMYLCASSLWSSGSSYNEQFFGPGTRLTVL.

The chain carries TRBV5-1 and TRBJ1-1; maybe TRBD1 (5 bases). There are 14 residues in the CDR3. The V end lost 0 bases, the J end lost 12 bases, and 18 bases lay between the germline ends. Germline CDR1 and CDR2: SGHRS and YFSETQ. CDR3 loop: CASSLESGDSRTFF. Here the CDR3 DNA reads TGCGCCAGCAGCTTGGAGTCCGGTGACAGTAGGACTTTCTTT.

J is TRBJ2-2 and V is TRBV5-1; the match to TRBD2 covers 11 bases. Looked up from germline, CDR1 is SGHRS and CDR2 is YFSETQ. Losses at the gene ends were 0 bases for V and 5 bases for J; bases not matched to a gene: 6. The CDR3 is 17 residues long. The CDR3 sequence: CASSLGPGLAATGELFF. In DNA form, the CDR3 reads TGCGCCAGCAGCTTGGGACCGGGACTAGCGGCAACCGGGGAGCTGTTTTTT. Filled out from reference TRBV5-1 and TRBJ2-2, the complete variable domain reads KAGVTQTPRYLIKTRGQQVTLSCSPISGHRSVSWYQQTPGQGLQFLFEYFSETQRNKGNFPGRFSGRQFSNSRSEMNVSTLELGDSALYLCASSLGPGLAATGELFFGEGSRLTVL.

The chain couples TRBV12-5 to TRBJ2-7; D is unclear. CDR3 length: 13 amino acids. CDR1 and CDR2 from the germline V gene are LGHNT and FRNRAP. V dropped 0 bases and J dropped 6 bases, with 9 bases sitting between them. CDR3 DNA sequence: TGTGCTAGTGGTTTGGTACTCAGCTCCGAGCAGTACTTC. This encodes CASGLVLSSEQYF. The whole variable domain, remainder taken from reference TRBV12-5 and TRBJ2-7, is DARVTQTPRHKVTEMGQEVTMRCQPILGHNTVFWYRQTMMQGLELLAYFRNRAPLDDSGMPKDRFSAEMPDATLATLKIQPSEPRDSAVYFCASGLVLSSEQYFGPGTRLTVT.

In this sample, this clone turned up a few times. The CDR3 is CASSPGAGQGYEQYF. CDR3 DNA sequence: TGTGCCAGCAGCCCTGGGGCGGGACAGGGGTACGAGCAGTACTTC. This chain uses TRBV6-5 with TRBJ2-7; 10 nucleotides align to TRBD1. Per the germline V gene, CDR1 is MNHEY and CDR2 is SVGAGI. V shed 6 bases, J shed 4 bases, and the junction held 9 bases outside the gene matches. The CDR3 spans 15 residues.

This clone has a single count. The chain recombines TRBV5-1 with TRBJ2-1, with TRBD2 matching over 11 bases. Germline V gene lookup returns CDR1 SGHRS and CDR2 YFSETQ. CDR3 length equals 16 residues. The junction had 4 bases not matched to a gene; V was cut back by 5 bases and J by 0 bases. The CDR3 loop reads CASRTSGKSSYNEQFF. In DNA form, the CDR3 reads TGCGCCAGCAGGACTAGCGGGAAGAGCTCCTACAATGAGCAGTTCTTC.

The chain combines TRBV2 with TRBJ2-7; 8 bases are shared with TRBD1. Per germline, CDR1 SNHLY and CDR2 FYNNEI. The CDR3 contains 14 residues. V lost 4 bases to trimming and J lost 4 bases; unmatched junction nucleotides: 6. The CDR3 region has the DNA TGTGCCAGCAGTGGGCGGGACAGGAGTTACGAGCAGTACTTC. This translates into CASSGRDRSYEQYF.

The V gene is TRBV18, the J gene TRBJ2-7; either TRBD1 or TRBD2 may fit D (6 bases each). CDR3 size: 13 residues. Trimming left V 1 base short and J 5 bases short, with 9 bases between. CDR1 is KGHSH and CDR2 is LQKENI in the germline V gene. The CDR3 reads CASSPRGADEQYF. CDR3 nucleotides: TGTGCCAGCTCACCACGGGGGGCCGACGAGCAGTACTTC.

The chain has TRBV6-5 and TRBJ2-7; possible D gene TRBD1, 6 bases. With 0 bases removed from V and 0 bases from J, the gap between germline ends came to 12 bases. The CDR3 sequence is 16 residues long. Germline assignment: CDR1 MNHEY and CDR2 SVGAGI. In DNA form, the CDR3 reads TGTGCCAGCAGTTACTCTTTGGGGGACAACTCCTACGAGCAGTACTTC. Translation: CASSYSLGDNSYEQYF.

This clone was counted a few times. The chain uses TRBV2 and TRBJ2-7; weak D call: TRBD1 (6 bases). Per the germline V gene, CDR1 is SNHLY and CDR2 is FYNNEI. V gave up 7 bases and J gave up 6 bases, with 10 bases separating them. The CDR3 has 11 amino acids. CDR3 DNA sequence: TGTGCCAGCACCTCAGGGGTCGAGCAGTACTTC. Translated, it gives CASTSGVEQYF. The full variable domain, its missing parts supplied by reference TRBV2 and TRBJ2-7, is EPEVTQTPSHQVTQMGQEVILRCVPISNHLYFYWYRQILGQKVEFLVSFYNNEISEKSEIFDDQFSVERPDGSNFTLKIRSTKLEDSAMYFCASTSGVEQYFGPGTRLTVT.

This chain links TRBV28 with TRBJ1-4; 9 bases align to TRBD1. Germline lookup yields CDR1 MDHEN and CDR2 SYDVKM. V lost 2 bases to trimming and J lost 6 bases; unmatched junction nucleotides: 1. CDR3 length: 14 amino acids. CDR3 in amino acids: CASSLGTGYEKLFF. The CDR3 DNA sequence: TGTGCCAGCAGTTTAGGGACAGGGTATGAAAAACTGTTTTTT.

This chain connects TRBV6-1 to TRBJ1-1; no clear D gene. The CDR3 has 13 residues. V was trimmed by 7 bases and J by 1 base, leaving 10 bases between them. CDR1 is MNHNS and CDR2 is SASEGT in the germline V gene. The CDR3 nucleotides read TGTGCCAGCAACCGCCACCCGAACACTGAAGCTTTCTTT. Translated: CASNRHPNTEAFF.

The chain has TRBV20-1 and TRBJ2-5; possibly TRBD2 for D (5 bases). CDR3 size: 11 residues. Germline lookup yields CDR1 DFQATT and CDR2 SNEGSKA (reference sequence). Between the trimmed V and J ends, which lost 7 bases and 1 base, there was a span of 7 bases. The DNA of the CDR3 is TGCAGTGGGACTTTCCAAGAGACCCAGTACTTC. Protein product: CSGTFQETQYF.

The chain employs TRBV5-6 and TRBJ2-1; TRBD2 agrees at 8 bases. The CDR3 runs 16 residues. After removal of 4 bases from V and 4 bases from J, the junction contained 10 bases not matched to a gene. The germline V gene encodes CDR1 SGHDT and CDR2 YYEEEE. This chain's CDR3 is CASSPWGTRNYNEQFF. The DNA of the CDR3 is TGTGCCAGCAGCCCATGGGGGACTAGGAATTACAATGAGCAGTTCTTC.

The V gene is TRBV30, the J gene TRBJ1-2; no definite D call. Germline V gene sequence: CDR1 GTSNPN, CDR2 SVGIG (reference sequence). Trimming removed 1 base at V and 2 bases at J, with 11 bases between. CDR3 length equals 14 residues. The CDR3 protein is CAWSGLGINYGYTF. The CDR3 nucleotides are TGTGCCTGGAGTGGCTTGGGAATAAACTATGGCTACACCTTC.

This clone was counted once. This chain uses TRBV19 with TRBJ1-6; 8 nucleotides agree with TRBD1. Germline loops: CDR1 LNHDA, CDR2 SQIVND (reference sequence). With 5 bases clipped from V and 4 bases from J, the junction kept 7 bases outside the gene matches. The length of the CDR3 is 16 residues. As DNA, the CDR3 is TGTGCCAGTAGTCCAGGCCGGGACAGGTATAATTCACCCCTCCACTTT. Translated: CASSPGRDRYNSPLHF.